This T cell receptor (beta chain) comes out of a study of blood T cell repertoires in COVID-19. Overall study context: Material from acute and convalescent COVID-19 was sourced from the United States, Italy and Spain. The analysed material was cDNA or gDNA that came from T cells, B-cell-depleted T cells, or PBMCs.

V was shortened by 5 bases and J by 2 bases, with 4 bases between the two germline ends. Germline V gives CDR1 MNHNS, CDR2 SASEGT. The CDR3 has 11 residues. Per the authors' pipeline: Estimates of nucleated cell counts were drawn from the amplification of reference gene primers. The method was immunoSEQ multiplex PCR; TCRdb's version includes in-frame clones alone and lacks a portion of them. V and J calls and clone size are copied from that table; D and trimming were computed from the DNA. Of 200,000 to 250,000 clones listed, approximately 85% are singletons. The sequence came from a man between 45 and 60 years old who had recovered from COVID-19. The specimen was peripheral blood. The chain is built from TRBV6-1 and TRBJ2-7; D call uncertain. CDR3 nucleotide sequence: TGTGCCAGCAGTCTAACCTACGAGCAGTACTTC. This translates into CASSLTYEQYF.